One sample yielded the 20 T cell receptor beta chains listed below, sequenced in a study of cytomegalovirus exposure and HLA in healthy donors. This PCR relied on a set of 60 Vbeta primers and 13 Jbeta primers. Using immunoSEQ multiplex PCR, the repertoire was profiled, and TCRdb retains in-frame clones only, with some absent. The sample lists some 190,000 clones, around 75% occurring once. Specimen: PBMCs. These receptors were obtained from a female donor in good health and CMV-seronegative.

This clone was detected only a few times. CDR3 nucleotides: TGTGCCAGCAGCTTAGCAGGGGGCGCTGGGGCCAACGTCCTGACTTTC. Its protein is CASSLAGGAGANVLTF. The chain couples TRBV7-9 to TRBJ2-6; 7 bases fit TRBD1. V was pared by 0 bases and J by 2 bases, with 1 base of the junction left unmatched. Germline-derived CDR1 and CDR2 are SEHNR and FQNEAQ (reference sequence). This CDR3 has 16 amino acids.

This chain joins TRBV11-3 and TRBJ2-1; 8 bases are a match to TRBD1. CDR1 is SGHNT and CDR2 is YENEEA in the germline V gene. V gave up 4 bases and J gave up 8 bases; unmatched junction bases: 13. This CDR3 comprises 16 residues. The CDR3 loop is CASSSRRTGPWDEQFF. CDR3 bases: TGTGCCAGCAGCTCTCGCCGGACAGGGCCCTGGGATGAGCAGTTCTTC.

The chain recombines TRBV4-3 with TRBJ2-1, with D possibly TRBD2 on 5 matching bases. The ends were cut back, 4 bases at V and 7 bases at J, with 14 bases in the middle. This CDR3 has 14 residues. Germline V gene sequence: CDR1 LGHNA, CDR2 YSLEER. CDR3 DNA: TGCGCCAGCAGCCGCTCAGCGGCCTGGAATGAGCAGTTCTTC. Protein product: CASSRSAAWNEQFF.

The chain is built from TRBV27 and TRBJ2-3; the D gene is possibly TRBD1 (5 bases). Per the germline V gene, CDR1 is MNHEY and CDR2 is SMNVEV (reference sequence). V lost 2 bases and J lost 2, with 11 bases in between. CDR3 length equals 15 residues. The CDR3, as DNA: TGTGCCAGCAGTTTAATGGACACATCCACAGATACGCAGTATTTT. It translates to CASSLMDTSTDTQYF.

The V and J genes are TRBV5-5 and TRBJ1-4; 9 bases match TRBD1. Germline assignment: CDR1 SGHKS and CDR2 YYEKEE (reference sequence). Germline trimming cut 4 bases from V and 8 bases from J; bases unmatched to any gene: 12. This CDR3 has 16 amino acids. The CDR3 DNA is TGTGCCAGCAGCCGTATTATGGGACAGGGTTGGGAAAAACTGTTTTTT. Translating it yields CASSRIMGQGWEKLFF.

This clone was seen only a few times. CDR3 loop: CASSTAGTSDTQYF. CDR3 sequence (DNA): TGTGCCAGTAGTACTGCCGGGACTTCAGATACGCAGTATTTT. This chain connects TRBV19 to TRBJ2-3; D is perhaps TRBD2 (6 bases). The CDR3 runs to 14 residues. V lost 4 bases, J lost 4 bases, and 12 bases lay in between. Germline assignment: CDR1 LNHDA and CDR2 SQIVND (reference sequence). Filled out from reference TRBV19 and TRBJ2-3, the complete variable domain reads DGGITQSPKYLFRKEGQNVTLSCEQNLNHDAMYWYRQDPGQGLRLIYYSQIVNDFQKGDIAEGYSVSREKKESFPLTVTSAQKNPTAFYLCASSTAGTSDTQYFGPGTRLTVL.

This chain uses TRBV5-1 with TRBJ2-5, with 9 bases fitting TRBD2. This CDR3 comprises 15 residues. V dropped 2 bases and J dropped 3; count of bases not matched to a gene: 5. Germline values: CDR1 SGHRS, CDR2 YFSETQ. The CDR3 loop reads CASSFLAGSEETQYF. CDR3 nucleotide sequence: TGCGCCAGCAGCTTCCTAGCGGGATCGGAAGAGACCCAGTACTTC.

V usage is TRBV10-1 and J usage is TRBJ2-5; D is possibly TRBD2 (6 bases). CDR3 length: 15 residues. The V and J ends lost 3 bases and 1 base respectively, with 12 bases between them. CDR1 WNHNN and CDR2 SYGVQD come from the germline V gene (reference sequence). This chain's CDR3 is CASSERLDPQETQYF. The CDR3 DNA sequence: TGCGCCAGCAGTGAAAGACTAGATCCCCAAGAGACCCAGTACTTC.

The CDR3 nucleotides are TGTGCCAGCAGACCTTCCGGGACTAGCGGGAGAGATACGCAGTATTTT. This translates into CASRPSGTSGRDTQYF. The chain carries TRBV9 and TRBJ2-3, with TRBD2 matching over 14 bases. Germline V gene lookup returns CDR1 SGDLS and CDR2 YYNGEE. The junction had 7 bases not matched to a gene; V was cut back by 5 bases and J by 5 bases. The CDR3 runs to 16 residues.

This chain joins TRBV5-1 and TRBJ1-2, with 7 bases lining up with TRBD1. The ends lost 1 base at V and 3 bases at J; junction bases unmatched: 6. Germline CDR1 SGHRS, CDR2 YFSETQ. The CDR3 is 15 amino acids. CDR3 coding DNA: TGCGCCAGCAGCTTGAATAGGGGACAGTACTATGGCTACACCTTC. Translating it yields CASSLNRGQYYGYTF.

V and J are TRBV27 and TRBJ1-1; possibly TRBD1 for D (5 bases). The CDR3 extends over 15 amino acids. Germline assignment: CDR1 MNHEY and CDR2 SMNVEV (reference sequence). Trimming removed 6 bases from V and 4 bases from J, with 18 bases in between. This chain's CDR3 is CASSPVSVGGTEAFF. The DNA for the CDR3 is TGTGCCAGCAGCCCTGTGTCGGTGGGGGGCACTGAAGCTTTCTTT.

The gene calls are TRBV5-1 and TRBJ1-4, with D possibly TRBD1 on 5 matching bases. Per the germline V gene, CDR1 is SGHRS and CDR2 is YFSETQ. This CDR3 is built from 15 residues. Between the trimmed V and J ends, which lost 0 bases and 8 bases, there was a span of 14 bases. In DNA, the CDR3 is TGCGCCAGCAGCTTGGGGGGACTAGACATGGAAAAACTGTTTTTT. It specifies CASSLGGLDMEKLFF.

The V gene is TRBV7-9, the J gene TRBJ2-1, with TRBD2 matching over 8 bases. Germline assignment: CDR1 SEHNR and CDR2 FQNEAQ (reference sequence). After removal of 5 bases from V and 8 bases from J, the junction contained 14 bases not matched to a gene. The CDR3 is 16 amino acids. The CDR3 DNA reads as TGTGCCAGCAGCCCCCCCGAGAGCGGGAGAATAGATGAGCAGTTCTTC. Translated, it gives CASSPPESGRIDEQFF.

This chain links TRBV15 with TRBJ1-1; D unresolved. Trimming removed 6 bases at V and 1 base at J, with 21 bases between. The germline CDR1 and CDR2 sequences are LNHNV and YYDKDF (reference sequence). The CDR3 is 17 residues long. Written as DNA, the CDR3 is TGTGCCACCAGTGTACCGGGAGAAGGGTCCCGGAACACTGAAGCTTTCTTT. Translating gives CATSVPGEGSRNTEAFF.

V gene TRBV28 combines with J gene TRBJ1-5, with 7 bases lining up with TRBD1. The V gene end was trimmed by 6 bases and the J gene end by 3 bases; junction bases not matched to a gene: 14. The CDR3 sequence is 17 residues long. CDR1 and CDR2 from the germline V gene are MDHEN and SYDVKM. For the CDR3, the DNA is TGTGCCAGCAGCCCACCCTCACAGGGGCTGGCCAATCAGCCCCAGCATTTT. Translated, it gives CASSPPSQGLANQPQHF.

Comments on this clone: One end of the junction is discordant with germline, which a read error may explain. This chain links TRBV7-9 with TRBJ2-4; 11 bases align to TRBD1. Germline V lookup: CDR1 SEHNR, CDR2 FQNEAQ (reference sequence). The CDR3 length is 17 residues. The CDR3 DNA reads as TGTTCCAGCAGCTGGACAGGGGGCAACGGGGACAAAAACATTCAGTACTTC. This translates into CSSSWTGGNGDKNIQYF.

The chain links TRBV7-9 to TRBJ2-7, with 7 nucleotides matching TRBD1. The V gene end was trimmed by 5 bases and the J gene end by 4 bases; junction bases not matched to a gene: 8. The germline V gene encodes CDR1 SEHNR and CDR2 FQNEAQ (reference sequence). The CDR3 is made up of 14 amino acids. Here the CDR3 reads CASSPGGLRYEQYF. Written as DNA, the CDR3 is TGTGCCAGCAGCCCAGGGGGTTTAAGGTACGAGCAGTACTTC. The full variable domain, with the rest looked up from reference TRBV7-9 and TRBJ2-7, is DTGVSQNPRHKITKRGQNVTFRCDPISEHNRLYWYRQTLGQGPEFLTYFQNEAQLEKSRLLSDRFSAERPKGSFSTLEIQRTEQGDSAMYLCASSPGGLRYEQYFGPGTRLTVT.

This clone was observed a few times. This rearrangement joins TRBV7-3 to TRBJ2-1, with 9 positions matching TRBD1. This CDR3 is 16 amino acids long. V lost 1 base, J lost 8 bases, and 9 bases stayed unmatched. Germline CDR1 reads SGHTA; CDR2 reads FQGTGA. The CDR3 loop is CASSLNTGGKLDEQFF. CDR3 coding DNA: TGTGCCAGCAGCTTAAATACAGGGGGCAAATTGGATGAGCAGTTCTTC.

This chain connects TRBV7-9 to TRBJ2-3; 12 positions match TRBD2. This CDR3 spans 17 amino acids. The germline CDR1 and CDR2 sequences are SEHNR and FQNEAQ (reference sequence). With V trimmed by 4 bases and J by 2 bases, 7 bases remained unmatched. In nucleotides, the CDR3 is TGTGCCAGCAGCTGGAGACTAGCGGGAGACCTCACAGATACGCAGTATTTT. Its translation is CASSWRLAGDLTDTQYF.

V usage is TRBV28 and J usage is TRBJ2-5; D is perhaps TRBD2 (5 bases). The germline CDR1 and CDR2 sequences are MDHEN and SYDVKM. V was trimmed by 3 bases and J by 7 bases, leaving 12 bases between them. The CDR3 runs 13 residues. The CDR3 region has the DNA TGTGCCAGCAGTTTTCTGGGTCGGGGGACCCAGTACTTC. Translation: CASSFLGRGTQYF.